This T cell receptor beta chain is from a study of metastatic and nonmetastatic thyroid tumors. This clone has a handful of counts. An end of the junction differs from the germline gene, which may be a read error. All patients were treatment-naive before thyroid surgery. In the original analysis: Differences in CDR3 between clinicopathological groups were drawn on to build a classifier intended to discriminate distant-metastatic papillary thyroid cancer patients. MiXCR was used by TCRdb to re-call the PCR reads. V and J calls and clone size were set by TCRdb, not the authors. The data contain 60,000 to 75,000 clones, about 4% of them singletons. The TCR originated in a female donor with papillary thyroid cancer or a benign thyroid nodule (not recorded which). Some clones in this sample may be carry-over from other donors' samples. Sequences were obtained from blood.

CDR3 in DNA: TGCGCCAGCAGCCCGGGGGTCAGCAACACCTGGGAGCTGTTTTTT. Translating gives CASSPGVSNTWELFF. J is TRBJ2-2 and V is TRBV6-4, with D possibly being TRBD2 (6 bases). This CDR3 comprises 15 residues. The germline CDR1 and CDR2 sequences are MRHNA and SNTAGT.